This passage covers 31 T cell receptor beta chains from one sample sequenced in a study of T-cell reconstitution after alpha-beta-depleted transplantation in children. As it was prepared, the TCRbeta library received unique molecular identifiers. TCRdb used MiXCR to reprocess the PCR reads, holding one entry per CDR3 protein. This sample has about 900,000 distinct CDR3 sequences, with 25% to 35% found just once. Specimen: PBMCs, mostly from graft donor cells, collected 360 days after TCRalphabeta/CD19-depleted stem cell transplant. The receptors were sampled from a boy younger than two who had a stem cell transplant for SCID, so the T cells may come from the graft donor.

The rearrangement links TRBV24-1 to TRBJ2-1, with D possibly being TRBD2 (7 bases). Germline V gene lookup returns CDR1 KGHDR and CDR2 SFDVKD. There are 15 residues in the CDR3. V was shortened by 4 bases and J by 6 bases, with 15 bases between the two germline ends. CDR3 DNA sequence: TGTGCCACCAGTGAAGGCGGGGGCCCCTCCAATGAGCAGTTCTTC. Protein sequence: CATSEGGGPSNEQFF.

This rearrangement joins TRBV13 to TRBJ2-3; 9 positions agree with TRBD1. Germline V lookup: CDR1 PRHDT, CDR2 FYEKMQ (reference sequence). CDR3 length: 16 residues. Germline trimming cut 4 bases from V and 0 bases from J; bases unmatched to any gene: 5. The CDR3 protein is CASSSDRGLSTDTQYF. The CDR3 DNA reads as TGTGCCAGCAGCTCGGACAGGGGCCTTAGCACAGATACGCAGTATTTT.

This clonotype turned up a few times. The chain combines TRBV7-2 with TRBJ2-7; TRBD2 might be the D (7 bases). There are 15 residues in the CDR3. Trimming took off 5 bases at V and 4 bases at J, with 18 bases between the two ends. Germline loops: CDR1 SGHTA, CDR2 FQGNSA. The CDR3 loop reads CASSVKSGGEYEQYF. The CDR3 DNA is TGTGCCAGCAGCGTTAAATCGGGGGGCGAATACGAGCAGTACTTC.

The rearrangement links TRBV10-1 to TRBJ2-1; 9 bases map to TRBD1. Germline trimming cut 6 bases from V and 8 bases from J; bases unmatched to any gene: 11. The CDR3 runs 15 residues. Germline V gene lookup returns CDR1 WNHNN and CDR2 SYGVQD (reference sequence). The CDR3 spells CASSPPGTGFYEQFF. DNA for the CDR3: TGCGCCAGCAGCCCACCCGGGACAGGGTTTTATGAGCAGTTCTTC.

In DNA, the CDR3 is TGTGCCAGCAGCCAAGATTCCCTGAGGGGAGATACGCAGTATTTT. Amino acid sequence: CASSQDSLRGDTQYF. The rearrangement links TRBV3-1 to TRBJ2-3, with D perhaps being TRBD1 or TRBD2 (5 bases each). V lost 0 bases and J 5 bases, leaving 12 bases between the germline ends. In germline, CDR1 is LGHDT, CDR2 YNNKEL (reference sequence). The CDR3 is 15 residues long.

This clonotype was observed a handful of times. The chain couples TRBV7-6 to TRBJ2-6, with 8 bases matching TRBD1. The V segment lost 5 bases and the J segment 11 bases; nucleotides outside the gene matches: 5. CDR3 length: 13 amino acids. Germline CDR1 SGHVS, CDR2 FNYEAQ. The CDR3: CASSTPGQDVLTF. The DNA of the CDR3 is TGTGCCAGCAGCACCCCGGGACAGGACGTCCTGACTTTC.

The rearrangement uses TRBV5-1 and TRBJ2-5, with 8 bases lining up with TRBD1. Trimming removed 7 bases from V and 4 bases from J; junction bases left unmatched: 6. CDR1 and CDR2 from the germline V gene are SGHRS and YFSETQ. The CDR3 has 13 amino acids. CDR3 amino acids: CASDQTGGETQYF. CDR3 bases: TGCGCCAGCGACCAAACAGGGGGAGAGACCCAGTACTTC.

The DNA for the CDR3 is TGCGCCAGCAGCCAGGGGCTCGGCACTGAAGCTTTCTTT. Its protein is CASSQGLGTEAFF. The chain is built from TRBV5-1 and TRBJ1-1; D might be TRBD1 (6 bases). The CDR3 has 13 residues. Germline CDR1 is SGHRS and CDR2 is YFSETQ. With 4 bases removed from V and 4 bases from J, the gap between germline ends came to 11 bases.

This clonotype was counted between two and nine times. The rearrangement links TRBV7-8 to TRBJ2-3, with TRBD2 matching 9 bases. The CDR3 runs to 16 residues. The ends lost 5 bases at V and 2 bases at J; junction bases unmatched: 8. The germline V gene encodes CDR1 SGHVS and CDR2 FQNEAQ. CDR3 DNA: TGTGCCAGCAGCCCCGGACTAGCGAGTTACACAGATACGCAGTATTTT. Amino acid sequence: CASSPGLASYTDTQYF.

The rearrangement joins TRBV2 to TRBJ2-7, with 10 bases matching TRBD1. With 5 bases clipped from V and 4 bases from J, the junction kept 8 bases outside the gene matches. The CDR3 runs 15 residues. CDR1 SNHLY and CDR2 FYNNEI come from the germline V gene. CDR3 nucleotide sequence: TGTGCCAGCAGTACCCGGACAGGGGGAGAGTACGAGCAGTACTTC. It is translated as CASSTRTGGEYEQYF.

The gene calls are TRBV20-1 and TRBJ2-5; perhaps D is TRBD1 or TRBD2 (5 bases each). Germline V gives CDR1 DFQATT, CDR2 SNEGSKA (reference sequence). CDR3 length equals 14 residues. Trimming pared 0 bases from V and 5 bases from J, leaving 13 bases between. CDR3 sequence (DNA): TGCAGTGCTAGAGATAGAGAGGGGCTGGAGACCCAGTACTTC. Protein: CSARDREGLETQYF.

The chain is built from TRBV20-1 and TRBJ2-1; no reliable D call. V was pared by 5 bases and J by 5 bases, with 10 bases between. This CDR3 comprises 12 residues. CDR1 DFQATT and CDR2 SNEGSKA come from the germline V gene (reference sequence). For the CDR3, the DNA is TGCAGTGCTTCACCCGTAAACAATGAGCAGTTCTTC. Its protein product is CSASPVNNEQFF.

The rearrangement uses TRBV20-1 and TRBJ2-5; unclear D gene. Trimming pared 6 bases from V and 5 bases from J, leaving 10 bases between. Looked up from germline, CDR1 is DFQATT and CDR2 is SNEGSKA (reference sequence). The CDR3 length is 11 residues. CDR3 region: CSAQIHETQYF. CDR3 DNA sequence: TGCAGTGCGCAAATTCATGAGACCCAGTACTTC.

This sequence joins TRBV2 and TRBJ2-7; 9 bases are a match to TRBD1. There are 15 residues in the CDR3. The trim removed 5 bases at V and 6 bases at J, leaving 11 bases unmatched. Germline V gene lookup returns CDR1 SNHLY and CDR2 FYNNEI. In DNA form, the CDR3 reads TGTGCCAGCAGTCGAGCCGGGACAGGGACGGTCGAGCAGTACTTC. Translating it yields CASSRAGTGTVEQYF.

The V and J genes are TRBV13 and TRBJ1-1; D unresolved. The length of the CDR3 is 14 residues. Germline V lookup: CDR1 PRHDT, CDR2 FYEKMQ (reference sequence). The V gene lost 2 bases and the J gene lost 1 base, with 8 bases spanning the gap. In nucleotides, the CDR3 is TGTGCCAGCAGCTTAAGGGCGTGGAACACTGAAGCTTTCTTT. Translation gives CASSLRAWNTEAFF. Full variable domain (outside the CDR3, taken from reference TRBV13 and TRBJ1-1): AAGVIQSPRHLIKEKRETATLKCYPIPRHDTVYWYQQGPGQDPQFLISFYEKMQSDKGSIPDRFSAQQFSDYHSELNMSSLELGDSALYFCASSLRAWNTEAFFGQGTRLTVV.

This clonotype was observed a few times. J is TRBJ2-7 and V is TRBV4-1; D ambiguous. This CDR3 is built from 15 residues. Germline CDR1 MGHRA, CDR2 YSYEKL. V shed 0 bases and J shed 0 bases, with 9 bases lying between them. In DNA form, the CDR3 reads TGCGCCAGCAGCCAAGAACATCGAAGCTCCTACGAGCAGTACTTC. Translated: CASSQEHRSSYEQYF.

The genes are TRBV12-3 or TRBV12-4 and TRBJ1-2, with D uncertain. The CDR3 sequence is 11 residues long. V lost 8 bases, J lost 2 bases, and 6 bases lay in between. The CDR3, as DNA: TGTGCCAGCGGAAGAAACTATGGCTACACCTTC. Translation: CASGRNYGYTF.

This clonotype was seen a few times. This chain uses TRBV29-1 with TRBJ1-5, with no clear D. This CDR3 is 14 amino acids long. Germline V lookup: CDR1 SQVTM, CDR2 ANQGSEA. The V gene lost 4 bases and the J gene lost 0 bases, with 10 bases spanning the gap. This chain's CDR3 is CSVVLGYSNQPQHF. CDR3 nucleotides: TGCAGCGTTGTCCTCGGGTATAGCAATCAGCCCCAGCATTTT.

V is TRBV28 and J is TRBJ2-7; no firm D call. Germline V CDR1 and CDR2: MDHEN, SYDVKM. V was clipped by 6 bases and J by 3 bases, with 9 bases between them. The CDR3 sequence is 12 residues long. The chain's CDR3 is CASSPQIYEQYF. The CDR3 DNA sequence: TGTGCCAGCAGCCCACAGATCTACGAGCAGTACTTC.

The gene calls are TRBV27 and TRBJ2-1, with D unresolved. This CDR3 is built from 15 residues. Per the germline V gene, CDR1 is MNHEY and CDR2 is SMNVEV (reference sequence). Trimming left V 3 bases short and J 8 bases short, with 17 bases between. CDR3 coding DNA: TGTGCCAGCAGTTTCGGCGTAGGTCCCTTTGATGAGCAGTTCTTC. This codes for CASSFGVGPFDEQFF.

This clonotype was observed a handful of times. This sequence joins TRBV3-1 and TRBJ2-1, with 9 bases lining up with TRBD2. The junction had 4 bases not matched to a gene; V was cut back by 1 base and J by 6 bases. This CDR3 comprises 15 residues. Germline V gives CDR1 LGHDT, CDR2 YNNKEL (reference sequence). The CDR3 DNA sequence: TGTGCCAGCAGCCAAGCGCTAGCGGGGCTCAATGAGCAGTTCTTC. Translation: CASSQALAGLNEQFF.

V gene TRBV28 combines with J gene TRBJ2-6; D may be TRBD1 (6 bases). The V gene's germline CDR1 is MDHEN and CDR2 SYDVKM. The CDR3 is 17 residues long. Trimming cost V 5 bases and J 1 base, with 15 bases left between them. The CDR3 DNA is TGTGCCAGCAGTCCCGGTACAGGGTGGTCTGGGGCCAACGTCCTGACTTTC. This sequence encodes CASSPGTGWSGANVLTF.

V usage is TRBV4-1 and J usage is TRBJ1-5; D not resolved. V was trimmed by 1 base and J by 9 bases, leaving 16 bases between them. Germline V gives CDR1 MGHRA, CDR2 YSYEKL. The CDR3 covers 15 residues. The CDR3 sequence is CASSQVSAAWGPQHF. The CDR3 DNA reads as TGCGCCAGCAGCCAAGTGTCGGCAGCCTGGGGGCCCCAGCATTTT.

This clonotype was counted once. The chain has TRBV15 and TRBJ1-2; 7 bases fit TRBD1. Trimming removed 0 bases from V and 4 bases from J; junction bases left unmatched: 5. The CDR3 is made up of 15 amino acids. Germline V gives CDR1 LNHNV, CDR2 YYDKDF (reference sequence). CDR3 DNA sequence: TGTGCCACCAGCAGAGATTTCCGGGACAGCTATGGCTACACCTTC. This sequence encodes CATSRDFRDSYGYTF.

This clonotype was counted between two and nine times. The V gene is TRBV7-9, the J gene TRBJ1-6, with D perhaps matching TRBD1 (5 bases). The CDR3 has 17 amino acids. From germline, CDR1 is SEHNR and CDR2 FQNEAQ (reference sequence). V was shortened by 5 bases and J by 2 bases, with 16 bases between the two germline ends. For the CDR3, the DNA is TGTGCCAGCAGCCCCAAGACAGTTCCTACCTATAATTCACCCCTCCACTTT. This sequence encodes CASSPKTVPTYNSPLHF.

This clonotype was recorded at least ten times. The chain carries TRBV5-6 and TRBJ2-7; 8 nucleotides align to TRBD2. V shed 10 bases and J 7 bases; nucleotides not matched to a gene: 7. Germline V lookup: CDR1 SGHDT, CDR2 YYEEEE. The CDR3 runs to 11 residues. Here the CDR3 DNA reads TGTGCCTCGGGAGGGGCTAGGGAGCAGTACTTC. It specifies CASGGAREQYF.

The chain is built from TRBV20-1 and TRBJ2-3; TRBD1 matches 8 bases. Trimming removed 3 bases from V and 4 bases from J; junction bases left unmatched: 3. The CDR3 extends over 13 amino acids. Germline-derived CDR1 and CDR2 are DFQATT and SNEGSKA (reference sequence). The CDR3 sequence is CSARARGPDTQYF. In DNA, the CDR3 is TGCAGTGCTAGGGCCAGGGGGCCAGATACGCAGTATTTT.

The chain joins TRBV9 to TRBJ1-1, with D maybe TRBD1 (6 bases). Per germline, CDR1 SGDLS and CDR2 YYNGEE. V dropped 0 bases and J dropped 4 bases, with 7 bases sitting between them. This CDR3 comprises 13 residues. CDR3 sequence (DNA): TGTGCCAGCAGCGTAGACAGGGCCACTGAAGCTTTCTTT. It is translated as CASSVDRATEAFF.

To note about this clonotype: The conserved phenylalanine or tryptophan normally closing the CDR3 is absent here, so this likely arose from a read error. The chain carries TRBV20-1 and TRBJ2-1; D might be TRBD1 (6 bases). The V gene's germline CDR1 is DFQATT and CDR2 SNEGSKA (reference sequence). The CDR3 runs 15 residues. The germline V and J ends were trimmed by 2 bases and 0 bases, with 11 bases remaining between them. The CDR3 nucleotides read TGCAGTGCTAGAAACACAGGGAGCTCCTACAATGAGCAGTTCTGC. It encodes CSARNTGSSYNEQFC.

The chain recombines TRBV18 with TRBJ2-1, with 7 bases lining up with TRBD1. V lost 2 bases and J lost 0; bases outside the gene matches: 7. This CDR3 contains 17 residues. CDR1 and CDR2 (germline): KGHSH, LQKENI. The CDR3 here is CASSPLGQPSSYNEQFF. The CDR3 nucleotides are TGTGCCAGCTCACCATTGGGACAGCCTAGCTCCTACAATGAGCAGTTCTTC.

The chain recombines TRBV11-1 with TRBJ1-3; D uncertain. Germline loops: CDR1 SGHAT, CDR2 FQDESV (reference sequence). The CDR3 consists of 17 residues. The ends were cut back, 2 bases at V and 1 base at J, with 15 bases in the middle. The CDR3 loop is CASSLNVYSQSGNTIYF. The DNA of the CDR3 is TGTGCCAGCAGCTTAAATGTGTACAGTCAATCTGGAAACACCATATATTTT.